This T cell receptor beta chain was obtained from a study of cytomegalovirus exposure and HLA in healthy donors (dated by TCRdb to between 2016 and 2019). Notes on the research overall: In an earlier analysis of roughly 590 of the donors, around 300 Gb of sequence data and about 110 million unique TCR beta sequences from about 190 million T cells were reported. About 300 gigabases of sequencing data and approximately 85 million unique TCR sequences were included in an early release covering 500 to 750 HLA-typed donors. The genetic ancestry cluster associated with self-reported Caucasian donors included 81% of the 300 to 400 genotyped donors. The study was designed to test whether signatures of past pathogen exposure could be identified by cataloging public T cell receptors. The study profiled the T cell repertoires of hundreds of subjects by immunosequencing and related them to cytomegalovirus serostatus. In addition to the first cohort of roughly 670 subjects, a separate validation cohort of 120 different subjects was used. To predict cytomegalovirus infection status, the study brought together high-throughput TCR immunosequencing, statistical association of individual TCRs with disease status, and machine learning. A later analysis re-analyzed previously published TCR beta repertoires from 600 to 850 donors and added high-resolution HLA genotyping to study TCR occurrence patterns. Rather than using new phenotypic data, the later analysis identified candidate immune exposures from TCR beta sequences and from how often those sequences occurred across donors. An earlier analysis of approximately 640 of the donors applied high-throughput TCR beta sequencing to assess whether each TCR beta V gene segment acted as functional or pseudogenic. Donor age, sex, ethnicity and CMV serostatus were compiled together with the repertoire data. A later genetic analysis took genome-wide SNP genotypes for about three fifths of the 666 donors and used that subset as a discovery cohort. Every repertoire in the discovery cohort had been generated on one and the same sequencing platform. Class I and class II HLA loci were covered by the typing at four-digit resolution. Typing coverage varied by locus: roughly 620-640 donors for A, B, C, DRB1 and DQB1; approximately 560 for DQA1; approximately 570 for DPA1; approximately 450 for DPB1. Five DR-DQ haplotypes were handled as single units for association and clustering because linkage in the cohort was strong. Among over 350 genotyped donors of the cohort, an average of approximately 240,000 unique TCR beta nucleotide sequences were sequenced per donor, roughly 18% of them non-productive. The paper as a whole reports these results and caveats: When HLA alleles, especially DR and DQ, strongly co-occurred, attributing TCR associations to individual alleles was difficult. A further reported finding was that TCR beta sequences accurately predicted the HLA-A and HLA-B alleles for most subjects in the first cohort. The study gave a list of 150 to 200 TCR beta chains associated with cytomegalovirus. In a later analysis, most CMV-associated TCR beta chains were found to appear HLA-restricted, with HLA associations seemingly driven largely by CMV exposure. Most TCR sequences were seen in very few donors, while some public TCRs were found in many individuals. A cluster of highly shared sequence variants was judged likely to be a technical artifact of the sequencing pipeline. At a false discovery rate of 0.05, a later analysis linked 16,951 TCR beta sequences to specific HLA alleles. An earlier analysis of approximately 600 of the donors showed that most TCR beta V segments appeared in productive rearrangements either about 87% or about 30% of the time, which broadly matched IMGT annotations. A later analysis found that TCR association rates varied across HLA loci, with DRB1 alleles showing the most associated TCRs and HLA-C alleles the fewest. Three of the identified cytomegalovirus-associated TCR beta chains were confirmed in vitro to be specific for cytomegalovirus antigens. According to a later analysis, parvovirus B19, influenza, CMV and Epstein-Barr virus appeared linked to several top co-occurrence clusters. Immune exposure information for the cohort was limited to CMV serostatus. This cohort had only TCR beta chains sequenced, and the lack of alpha or paired-chain data limited which features could be detected. Compared with equally common non-associated chains, HLA-associated TCR beta chains in a later analysis were more clonally expanded and had lower generation probabilities. Because counts were too low, seventeen rarely observed V segments, including chromosome 9 orphons, were excluded from the earlier analysis of roughly 580 of the donors. Linkage disequilibrium might explain the correlated functional status among segregating V segments, but an unknown experimental factor could not be ruled out. Compared with the 666-donor mean, donors in an Asian-associated ancestry cluster had fewer N-insertions in productive TCRs, according to a later genetic analysis. Some IMGT-functional V segments, including TRBV6-2 and TRBV6-3, could not be distinguished by the 87-base-pair reads and were therefore excluded. In both the original and validation cohorts, the classifier was reported to diagnose cytomegalovirus status with high specificity and sensitivity. Sequencing depth was assumed to be roughly uniform across donors in the presence/absence analyses, though that assumption may not hold. A later genetic analysis associated a missense DCLRE1C variant with V-gene and J-gene trimming of TCR beta chains, and an independent cohort replicated the association. Because HLA typing was unavailable for some donors at each locus, only the typed subset was used in association tests. The authors suggested that the approach could potentially be extended to other disease states and immunological phenotypes.

The library was obtained by the immunoSEQ multiplex PCR assay. For the multiplex PCR, a mixture combining 60 forward primers for TCR Vbeta segments and 13 reverse primers for TCR Jbeta segments was used. The CDR3 region of rearranged TCR beta genes was amplified from genomic DNA by a multiplex PCR assay. The amplified TCR beta libraries were sequenced on the Illumina HiSeq System as 87-base-pair reads. Regarding the original processing steps: A later analysis tallied tens of millions of unique TCR beta chains across the 600 to 700 repertoires, and around 9.9 million of those chains were shared by two or more donors. A nearest-neighbor algorithm error-corrected the raw reads and collapsed the reads into unique sequences, merging closely related sequences to remove PCR and sequencing errors. To assign V, D and J gene segments, CDR3 sequences were aligned to IMGT reference sequences. Each retained sequence needed at least a six-nucleotide match to both a V gene segment and a J gene segment. Rearrangements were classified as productive when the CDR3 lacked stop codons and remained in frame with V and J, and all other rearrangements were classified as non-productive. Following IMGT convention, CDR3 was defined as the stretch from the second conserved V-encoded cysteine up to the conserved J-encoded phenylalanine. The earlier analysis of some 550 of the donors excluded any sequence lacking an unambiguous match to a single V gene segment. In an earlier analysis of approximately 590 of the donors, V segments were called functional above 56.7% productive rearrangements and were called segregating when the between-donor standard deviation exceeded 5%. A statistical classification framework was built for diagnosing cytomegalovirus status from the catalog of TCR beta chain sequences. In a later analysis, V and J genes were assigned by comparing TCR nucleotide sequences against IMGT/GENE-DB human TR gene sequences. Using the TCRdist pipeline, a later analysis assigned CDR3 sequences along with most-parsimonious VDJ recombination scenarios. In a later analysis, each TCR beta chain was defined by its CDR3 amino acid sequence together with its V-gene family, and reads lacking a unique V-gene family were excluded. In a later analysis, several hundred highly shared, low-generation-probability nucleotide sequences were removed to address suspected cross-contamination and a sequencing artifact. In a later analysis, a clonal expansion index was calculated for each public chain from normalized within-repertoire ranks of inferred template counts. A later analysis computed generation probabilities with a VDJ recombination model fitted to out-of-frame rearrangements, and checked the results against IGoR. In a later analysis, TCR-TCR, TCR-HLA and TCR-CMV co-occurrence was scored with hypergeometric tests, and a repertoire-size bias correction was applied to TCR pairs. To estimate false discovery rates, a later analysis permuted the HLA or CMV assignments 20 times. A later analysis grouped co-occurring TCRs with DBSCAN, adding TCRdist sequence similarity when clustering within HLA-allele-positive subsets. Co-occurrence clustering excluded repertoires with fewer than 30,000 or more than 120,000 public chains, plus five with anomalous nucleotide sharing. The immuneACCESS repertoire file appears here via TCRdb, limited to in-frame rearrangements. These files lack a portion of the clones; in checked studies, under half of the deficit traces to unresolved V genes, and the cause of the others is not known. V, J and clone size are those of that table, while D and trimming were read from the DNA. A total of about 110,000 clones appear in this sample, over 60% of them only once. 1.3% of the sample is taken by the ten largest.

From its cysteine to its phenylalanine, the CDR3 spans 15 amino acids. Only CDR3 DNA is held: 45 bases, read in frame from base 1. V lost 3 bases and J lost 3 bases; the stretch between them is 13 bases long. From a lookup of the germline V gene, CDR1 and CDR2 are SGHRS and YFSETQ. In total, 500 to 700 healthy bone marrow donors made up the cohort. At the time of sampling, every cohort member was nominally healthy, though immune exposures that went unrecorded were likely present. The donor was CMV seronegative and was included in the group of hundreds of seronegative cohort members. Every donor gave a peripheral blood sample, and the peripheral blood mononuclear cells from that sample were used for TCR beta sequencing. The Qiagen DNeasy Blood Extraction Kit was used to extract genomic DNA from the blood cell samples. This clone was counted once. Its antigen is not yet known. Base qualities are not provided; no much larger clone lies one nucleotide away.

The specimen was PBMCs. The rearrangement joined TRBV5-1 to TRBJ2-1; the D region possibly corresponds to TRBD1 (6 bases align). The receptor was derived from a woman in her thirties in good health and CMV-seronegative. At the DNA level, the sequence is TGCGCCAGCAGCTCGGGGCAGGGGTACTACAATGAGCAGTTCTTC. The resulting protein is CASSSGQGYYNEQFF.